These 5 T cell receptor beta chains were all obtained from the same sample, sequenced in a study of PD-L1 blockade in urothelial cancer. Sequencing was performed with immunoSEQ multiplex PCR; in TCRdb, only in-frame clones are kept and a portion is missing. The repertoire holds 75,000 to 95,000 clones, more than 90% seen once, with roughly a tenth in the top ten. Sequencing used PBMCs, obtained around atezolizumab (anti-PD-L1) treatment. The source of these receptors is a man aged 55 to 70 with urothelial cancer.

This clone showed up just once. This chain connects TRBV4-2 to TRBJ2-1; D is perhaps TRBD2 (5 bases). This CDR3 has 14 residues. V was pared by 5 bases and J by 2 bases, with 10 bases between. Germline loops: CDR1 LGHNA, CDR2 YNFKEQ. Written as DNA, the CDR3 is TGTGCCAGCAGCTTAGGGAGTGCCTACAATGAGCAGTTCTTC. Amino acids: CASSLGSAYNEQFF.

The V and J genes are TRBV9 and TRBJ1-2; tentatively, D is TRBD1 (5 bases). The CDR3 is made up of 13 amino acids. From germline, CDR1 is SGDLS and CDR2 YYNGEE. V was cut by 4 bases and J by 1 base, with 8 bases left in between. CDR3 in amino acids: CASSSQGNYGYTF. For the CDR3, the DNA is TGTGCCAGCAGCTCGCAGGGTAACTATGGCTACACCTTC. The complete variable domain, with remaining parts taken from reference TRBV9 and TRBJ1-2, reads DSGVTQTPKHLITATGQRVTLRCSPRSGDLSVYWYQQSLDQGLQFLIQYYNGEERAKGNILERFSAQQFPDLHSELNLSSLELGDSALYFCASSSQGNYGYTFGSGTRLTVV.

The chain uses TRBV5-1 and TRBJ2-1, with D unclear. Germline V gene sequence: CDR1 SGHRS, CDR2 YFSETQ. This CDR3 spans 16 amino acids. Trimming cost V 4 bases and J 0 bases, with 14 bases left between them. The DNA for the CDR3 is TGCGCCAGCAGCGGAATGGGCTCAAGCTCCTACAATGAGCAGTTCTTC. Its translation: CASSGMGSSSYNEQFF. The variable domain in full, completed from reference TRBV5-1 and TRBJ2-1, reads KAGVTQTPRYLIKTRGQQVTLSCSPISGHRSVSWYQQTPGQGLQFLFEYFSETQRNKGNFPGRFSGRQFSNSRSEMNVSTLELGDSALYLCASSGMGSSSYNEQFFGPGTRLTVL.

This clone was seen just once. The chain carries TRBV5-1 and TRBJ2-1; 14 positions agree with TRBD2. Germline CDR1 is SGHRS and CDR2 is YFSETQ. Trimming took 4 bases from V and 5 from J; bases not matched to a gene: 8. The CDR3 totals 17 residues. CDR3 in DNA: TGCGCCAGCAGCCCGGGACTAGCGGGAGAGTCGGACAATGAGCAGTTCTTC. Its protein product is CASSPGLAGESDNEQFF.

A single count supports this clone. V usage is TRBV7-3 and J usage is TRBJ1-1; D may be TRBD1 (5 bases). V lost 6 bases and J lost 6, with 17 bases in between. CDR3 size: 14 residues. Germline assignment: CDR1 SGHTA and CDR2 FQGTGA. The CDR3 DNA reads as TGTGCCAGCAGGGTTGGAGCCGGGACTCCTGAAGCTTTCTTT. It translates to CASRVGAGTPEAFF.